This paragraph reports one T cell receptor beta chain. What this receptor recognizes is not known. One base away there is no much larger clone; base qualities are not given. This entry is derived from a study of shared clonotypes between healthy human individuals (dated by TCRdb to between 2020 and 2021). For the wider study: Three men and two women, aged 18 to 49 years, made up the cohort. To estimate repertoire size and how much clonotypes are shared between individuals, the study performed deep sequencing of blood TCR repertoires from a handful of healthy adults. Per donor, three plates each were used for CD4 naive and CD4 memory, two for CD8 naive, and one for CD8 memory. Different laboratories and diverse techniques were used to prepare libraries and sequence TCR repertoires, to increase sequencing depth and limit assay-specific biases. Between about 0.85 and 10 billion PBMCs per donor were obtained by leukapheresis.

CDR1 SGHVS and CDR2 FNYEAQ were looked up in the germline V gene. Inclusive of the bounding cysteine and phenylalanine, the CDR3 is 15 residues long. The sequence is cut down to CDR3 DNA, 45 bases in frame from base 1. V is cut by 5 bases and J by 0 bases, and the space between the germline ends is 14 bases. Using the deep immunoSEQ assay, TCR CDR3 regions were amplified from genomic DNA by multiplex PCR. For each cell subset, the extracted genomic DNA was distributed evenly across all wells of several immunoSEQ 96-well plates, and each plate served as one replicate. For sorted subsets, each replicate PCR was loaded with about 0.2 ug genomic DNA, equivalent to some 31,000 T cell genomes. The purified libraries were quantified using a Qubit 3.0 fluorometer, sized with a Bioanalyzer 2100, and then quantified again using the KAPA Library Quantification kit. Every immunoSEQ 96-well plate was sequenced on a separate single-read 150-cycle Illumina NextSeq 550 flow cell. As for the authors' bioinformatics: Because the immunoSEQ output included only junctional sequences and no quality scores, the filtering could not be the same as the filtering used for full-length reads. Sequences were annotated with PyIR, a Python wrapper for IgBLAST v1.9, and V/J genes and CDR3 were assigned using IMGT germline references. Reads with weak V/J assignments (E-value above 1e-6), missing CDR3, stop codons, out-of-frame junctions, or ambiguous translated residues were removed. A V3J clonotype was defined by an identical inferred V gene, J gene, and CDR3 amino acid sequence. Percentage overlap between repertoires was computed as shared unique clonotypes divided by the size of the smaller repertoire. Three approaches were used to assess repertoire richness: RTK rarefaction, the Chao1 estimator, and Recon v2.1 estimates of unobserved clonotypes. Generation probabilities were computed with OLGA for all TCRbeta clonotypes obtained by the gDNA method from several donors. What TCRdb holds here is the immuneACCESS table cut down to in-frame rearrangements. Part of the clones is not present; checked against another copy, under half of the missing clones reflect an unresolved V gene, and the others are unexplained. The DNA gave D and trimming, while V, J and clone size come from that table. The sample yields millions of clones; about 93% were counted once. Jointly, the top ten make up around 1.7% of the sample.

CD8 naive samples consisted of CD45RO-negative cells that were positively selected for CCR7, yielding a CD45RA+CCR7+ population without TemRA cells. The donors were healthy, HIV-negative adults who had no recently reported acute infections or vaccinations. Only Caucasian adults living in Nashville, Tennessee, USA were represented among the donors. Blood was obtained by leukapheresis, after which PBMCs were separated by Ficoll-Histopaque density gradient centrifugation and cryopreserved in liquid nitrogen vapor phase. Analytical flow cytometry was used to check the purity and quantity of each magnetically sorted T cell population. Each sorted fraction had its genomic DNA isolated and then quantified by UV absorbance on a Nanodrop 2000c. Points the paper makes about the study in general: Compared with non-shared clonotypes, the clonotypes found in all four sorted-subset donors had higher generation probabilities. Sampling was limited to blood, and TCR repertoires in tissue likely differ from TCR repertoires in blood. Because the study included a small number of donors, the genetic and exposure-history diversity represented was limited. Approximately 5% of naive CD4, 3% to 3.5% of naive CD8, around 2.3% of memory CD4, and 0.35% to 0.5% of memory CD8 clonotypes were shared across several donors. Rarefaction of sorted-subset datasets indicated incomplete sequencing despite the large sequencing depth. Naive subsets generally had larger estimated clonotype richness than memory subsets did. Based on pairwise subsampling, the degree of clonotype sharing among donors was expected to be affected by sequencing depth.

This receptor was obtained from a man aged 18 to 30 in good health. Some clones in this sample may be carry-over from other donors' samples. The sequence links TRBV7-6 to TRBJ2-7; possibly the D gene is TRBD2, per 5 matching bases. What was sequenced was naive CD8+ T cells from PBMCs. The cell subset or site label of this sample denotes: CD45RA+CCR7+. The DNA sequence is given as TGTGCCAGCAGCACACGGACTGAAAACTCCTACGAGCAGTACTTC. Translated, it gives CASSTRTENSYEQYF.